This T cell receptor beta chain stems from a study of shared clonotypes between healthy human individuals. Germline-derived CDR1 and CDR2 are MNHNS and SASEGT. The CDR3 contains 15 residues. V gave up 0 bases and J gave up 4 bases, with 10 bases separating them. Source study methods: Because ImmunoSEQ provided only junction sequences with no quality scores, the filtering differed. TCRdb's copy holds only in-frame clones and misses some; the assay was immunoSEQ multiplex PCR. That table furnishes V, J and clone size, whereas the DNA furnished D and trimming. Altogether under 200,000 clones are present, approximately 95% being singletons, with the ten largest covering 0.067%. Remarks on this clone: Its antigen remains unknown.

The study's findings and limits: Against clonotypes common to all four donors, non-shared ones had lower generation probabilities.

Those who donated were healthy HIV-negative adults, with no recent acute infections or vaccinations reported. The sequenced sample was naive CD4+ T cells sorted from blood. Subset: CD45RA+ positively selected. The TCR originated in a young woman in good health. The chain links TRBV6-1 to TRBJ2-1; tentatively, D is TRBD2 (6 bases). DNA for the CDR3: TGTGCCAGCAGTGAAGCGCGGGATCTTTACAATGAGCAGTTCTTC. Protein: CASSEARDLYNEQFF.